These T cell receptor beta chains were read from a single sample in a study of T cells in Graves' hyperthyroidism and ophthalmopathy. One entry per CDR3 protein, called by TCRdb with MiXCR from the multiplex PCR reads. The data hold a few hundred thousand distinct CDR3 sequences, with 35% to 55% observed a single time. The sequencing sample was made of peripheral blood or thyroid tissue (not recorded which). These receptors all stem from a young woman with Graves' hyperthyroidism. CDR3s include the opening cysteine and the closing phenylalanine or tryptophan. A D gene is named only where the DNA matches it firmly. Some rows mark clone size as missing; the rest say once, few, many or name a class of expanded clone.

D	J	V	length	size	CDR3	DNA
-	TRBJ1-1	TRBV6-4	14	-	CASSESTGYTEAFF	TGTGCCAGCAGTGAAAGCACCGGGTACACTGAAGCTTTCTTT
TRBD1	TRBJ2-7	TRBV10-3	15	-	CATWATGTGNNEQYF	TGTGCCACCTGGGCTACCGGGACAGGGAACAACGAGCAGTACTTC
-	TRBJ1-6	TRBV7-9	12	many	CASSWDNSPLHF	TGTGCCAGCAGCTGGGACAATTCACCCCTCCACTTT
TRBD2	TRBJ2-3	TRBV6-5	14	once	CASSWSGSKDTQYF	TGTGCCAGCAGTTGGAGCGGGAGCAAAGATACGCAGTATTTT
-	TRBJ1-2	TRBV7-6	14	-	CASSSSAGVHGYTF	TGTGCCAGCAGCTCCTCCGCGGGGGTCCATGGCTACACCTTC
-	TRBJ2-1	TRBV6-6	10	-	CASSVLEQFF	TGTGCCAGCAGTGTTCTCGAGCAGTTCTTC
TRBD2	TRBJ2-7	TRBV6-5	16	-	CASSYEAAGALDEQYF	TGTGCCAGCAGTTACGAGGCGGCGGGAGCCTTGGACGAGCAGTACTTC
TRBD1	TRBJ1-6	TRBV11-2	14	-	CASSSYRGDSPLHF	TGTGCCAGCAGCTCGTACAGGGGTGATTCACCCCTCCACTTT
-	TRBJ2-6	TRBV19	13	many	CASRSSGANVLTF	TGTGCCAGTAGGAGCTCTGGGGCCAACGTCCTGACTTTC
TRBD2	TRBJ2-7	TRBV13	21	-	CASSNPLGTSGFLSSYNEQYF	TGTGCCAGCAGCAACCCACTAGGGACTAGCGGGTTCCTGAGCTCCTACAATGAGCAGTACTTC
TRBD1	TRBJ2-6	TRBV9	21	once	CASSVEGVQGASSSGANVLTF	TGTGCCAGCAGCGTAGAAGGGGTGCAGGGGGCATCAAGCTCTGGGGCCAACGTCCTGACTTTC
TRBD2	TRBJ2-7	TRBV2	17	-	CASSSGLAGGNHYEQYF	TGTGCCAGCAGCTCGGGACTAGCGGGAGGTAATCATTACGAGCAGTACTTC
-	TRBJ1-3	TRBV5-1	15	many	CASSLQDYSGNTIYF	TGCGCCAGCAGCTTGCAGGACTACTCTGGAAACACCATATATTTT
TRBD1	TRBJ2-7	TRBV27	12	few	CASRQTGDEQYF	TGTGCCAGCAGGCAGACAGGGGACGAGCAGTACTTC
-	TRBJ1-4	TRBV24-1	15	-	CATSDPQGVSGKLFF	TGTGCCACCAGTGATCCACAGGGCGTTTCGGGAAAACTGTTTTTT
TRBD2	TRBJ2-7	TRBV29-1	12	-	CTPGLAGSEQYF	TGCACCCCTGGGCTAGCGGGCTCCGAGCAGTACTTC
TRBD1	TRBJ1-1	TRBV7-8	15	-	CASSATRGLGTEAFF	TGTGCCAGCAGCGCGACTAGGGGGCTGGGCACTGAGGCTTTCTTT
-	TRBJ1-5	TRBV19	14	many	CASQAADGYQPQHF	TGTGCCAGCCAGGCAGCCGATGGATATCAGCCCCAGCATTTT
TRBD1	TRBJ1-1	TRBV4-1	18	-	CASSLSGTGGRGNTEAFF	TGCGCCAGCAGCCTATCCGGGACAGGGGGTAGGGGTAACACTGAAGCTTTCTTT
-	TRBJ2-5	TRBV14	10	-	CASSQGPQYF	TGTGCCAGCAGCCAAGGGCCCCAGTACTTC
TRBD1	TRBJ1-2	TRBV12-3/TRBV12-4	16	many	CASSPGQGRTNYGYTF	TGTGCCAGCAGTCCCGGACAGGGTAGGACTAACTATGGCTACACCTTC
TRBD1	TRBJ1-2	TRBV7-9	11	-	CASSQDRDYTF	TGTGCCAGCAGCCAGGACAGGGACTACACCTTC
TRBD1	TRBJ2-7	TRBV27	15	few	CASSLSDRVRYEQYF	TGTGCCAGCAGTTTATCGGACAGGGTACGCTACGAGCAGTACTTC
TRBD2	TRBJ2-1	TRBV7-4	16	-	CASRGERDISYNEQFF	TGTGCCAGCAGGGGGGAGCGGGATATATCCTACAATGAGCAGTTCTTC
-	TRBJ1-5	TRBV20-1	11	-	CSARGVETQHF	TGCAGTGCTAGAGGGGTGGAGACCCAGCATTTT
TRBD1	TRBJ2-2	TRBV7-7	16	many	CASSPSDRMDTGELFF	TGTGCCAGCAGCCCCTCGGACAGGATGGACACCGGGGAGCTGTTTTTT
-	TRBJ2-7	TRBV2	13	few	CASKRVEGYEQYF	TGTGCCAGCAAAAGGGTAGAGGGCTACGAGCAGTACTTC
-	TRBJ2-2	TRBV7-9	15	many	CASSLMSGDTGELFF	TGTGCCAGCAGCTTAATGTCAGGGGACACCGGGGAGCTGTTTTTT
-	TRBJ2-7	TRBV4-3	16	many	CASSQEGTGGNYEQYF	TGCGCCAGCAGCCAAGAGGGCACCGGAGGGAACTACGAGCAGTACTTC
-	TRBJ2-2	TRBV29-1	11	-	CSVRTNGELFF	TGCAGCGTGCGGACGAACGGGGAGCTGTTTTTT
-	TRBJ2-2	TRBV20-1	10	few	CSASTGELFF	TGCAGTGCTAGTACAGGGGAGCTGTTTTTT
TRBD1	TRBJ2-7	TRBV11-2	16	many	CASSLARGTGGNEQYF	TGTGCCAGCAGCTTAGCTCGGGGGACAGGGGGAAACGAGCAGTACTTC
TRBD1	TRBJ1-6	TRBV5-4	13	many	CASSPTGGLPLHF	TGTGCCAGCAGCCCGACAGGGGGCCTACCCCTCCACTTT
TRBD2	TRBJ2-7	TRBV20-1	14	many	CSATTSGFSYEQYF	TGCAGTGCCACGACTAGCGGATTCTCCTACGAGCAGTACTTC
TRBD2	TRBJ2-1	TRBV2	15	few	CASTGGTNLFDEQFF	TGTGCCAGCACAGGAGGGACTAACCTCTTTGATGAGCAGTTCTTC
-	TRBJ2-7	TRBV7-8	18	-	CASSARWRGSETDYEQYF	TGTGCCAGCAGCGCCCGATGGAGGGGCAGCGAGACAGACTACGAGCAGTACTTC
TRBD1	TRBJ1-4	TRBV12-3/TRBV12-4	12	once	CASSRDRGQLFF	TGTGCCAGCAGTAGGGACAGGGGGCAACTGTTTTTT
-	TRBJ1-1	TRBV7-3	15	-	CASSQDPGENTEALF	TGTGCCAGCAGCCAAGATCCTGGCGAGAACACTGAAGCTCTCTTT
TRBD2	TRBJ2-7	TRBV7-9	13	once	CASSFYSGYEQYF	TGTGCCAGCAGCTTTTATAGCGGGTACGAGCAGTACTTC
-	TRBJ2-6	TRBV7-9	16	-	CASSEAPNYGANVLTF	TGTGCCAGCAGCGAAGCCCCTAACTATGGGGCCAACGTCCTGACTTTC
TRBD1	TRBJ2-7	TRBV9	16	many	CASSPSDRVHSYEQYF	TGTGCCAGCAGCCCCAGCGACAGGGTCCACTCCTACGAGCAGTACTTC
-	TRBJ1-1	TRBV11-2	16	many	CASSLVGGRKNTEAFF	TGTGCCAGCAGCTTAGTTGGGGGCCGCAAGAACACTGAAGCTTTCTTT